Listed here are 14 T cell receptor beta chains from one sample, sequenced in a study of T cells in Graves' hyperthyroidism and ophthalmopathy (dated by TCRdb to the late 2010s). The library relied on multiplex PCR. The sequencer was an Illumina HiSeq 2000. Amplification of TCR beta CDR3 regions was carried out from RNA transcripts. The TCR CDR3 was subjected to a first round of RT-PCR using the HTBI primer set and the Qiagen OneStep RT-PCR kit. In-frame beta chains were kept once TCRdb had trimmed the public reads at Q25 with fastp and called clones with MiXCR. Every CDR3 protein is listed once, alongside the most common genes and DNA of its rows. Within this sample are around 210,000 distinct CDR3 sequences, with about a sixth of them counted one time only. The ten largest clones add up to approximately 56% of the sample. The sequenced sample consisted of blood. These receptors all come from a woman aged 50 to 60 with Graves' hyperthyroidism.

The sample holds many counts of this clonotype. The V gene is TRBV19, the J gene TRBJ1-1; 7 nucleotides line up with TRBD1. Losses at the gene ends were 6 bases for V and 0 bases for J; bases not matched to a gene: 7. The V gene's germline CDR1 is LNHDA and CDR2 SQIVND (reference sequence). There are 15 residues in the CDR3. This chain's CDR3 is CASRLTGSLNTEAFF. Here the CDR3 DNA reads TGTGCCAGTAGATTGACAGGGTCGCTGAACACTGAAGCTTTCTTT.

This clonotype was counted ten times or more. This rearrangement joins TRBV6-1 to TRBJ1-1, with D possibly TRBD1 on 6 matching bases. CDR3 length: 12 residues. The germline V and J ends were trimmed by 4 bases and 10 bases, with 13 bases remaining between them. Germline V gene sequence: CDR1 MNHNS, CDR2 SASEGT. The CDR3 DNA sequence: TGTGCCAGCAGTGGACAGGAACAGGGAGCTTTCTTT. Translation: CASSGQEQGAFF.

This clonotype was detected many times. The V call is TRBV7-3, the J call TRBJ2-1; 8 positions match TRBD1. There are 15 residues in the CDR3. Germline V lookup: CDR1 SGHTA, CDR2 FQGTGA. V lost 2 bases, J lost 6 bases, and 6 bases stayed unmatched. The CDR3, as DNA: TGTGCCAGCAGCTTAGACAGGGGAGGAAGCAATGAGCAGTTCTTC. Protein product: CASSLDRGGSNEQFF.

Many counts were recorded for this clonotype. This chain connects TRBV7-2 to TRBJ2-1; D is uncertain. The CDR3 has 14 amino acids. CDR1 is SGHTA and CDR2 is FQGNSA in the germline V gene. V was trimmed by 2 bases and J by 2 bases, leaving 7 bases between them. In DNA, the CDR3 is TGTGCCAGCAGCTTAAAACAAACCTACAATGAGCAGTTCTTC. Translated: CASSLKQTYNEQFF.

This clonotype was seen ten or more times. This chain joins TRBV28 and TRBJ1-5, with 7 nucleotides matching TRBD1. Looked up from germline, CDR1 is MDHEN and CDR2 is SYDVKM. V shed 5 bases, J shed 2 bases, and the junction held 6 bases outside the gene matches. The CDR3 is 15 residues long. The CDR3 loop is CASSISTGGNQPQHF. The DNA of the CDR3 is TGTGCCAGCAGTATAAGTACAGGGGGCAATCAGCCCCAGCATTTT.

This clonotype was seen ten or more times. This chain connects TRBV20-1 to TRBJ1-2; TRBD1 is a possible D gene (5 bases). V was pared by 2 bases and J by 0 bases, with 16 bases between. Looked up from germline, CDR1 is DFQATT and CDR2 is SNEGSKA (reference sequence). The CDR3 sequence is 16 residues long. The CDR3: CSARQDTTLANYGYTF. CDR3 bases: TGCAGTGCTAGACAGGACACCACTTTAGCTAACTATGGCTACACCTTC.

In its sample, this clonotype was seen many times. The chain joins TRBV12-3 or TRBV12-4 to TRBJ1-1; 8 bases are shared with TRBD1. CDR3 size: 14 residues. Trimming at V came to 6 bases and at J to 4 bases, leaving 7 bases not matched to a gene. CDR3 sequence (DNA): TGTGCCAGCAGAAGGACAGGGTGGGGCACTGAAGCTTTCTTT. It specifies CASRRTGWGTEAFF.

This clonotype showed up many times. J is TRBJ2-7 and V is TRBV10-1; D is unclear. The CDR3 consists of 13 residues. The germline CDR1 and CDR2 sequences are WNHNN and SYGVQD (reference sequence). The ends were cut back, 4 bases at V and 2 bases at J, with 9 bases in the middle. CDR3 coding DNA: TGCGCCAGCAGTGCTGGCATGACCTACGAGCAGTACTTC. Translating gives CASSAGMTYEQYF.

This clonotype was seen at least ten times. The J gene is TRBJ2-1, the V gene TRBV20-1; D gene unclear. The CDR3 is 13 residues long. Germline-derived CDR1 and CDR2 are DFQATT and SNEGSKA (reference sequence). The ends were cut back, 0 bases at V and 9 bases at J, with 12 bases in the middle. DNA for the CDR3: TGCAGTGCTAGAGATCCCAGAACGAGTGAGCAGTTCTTC. Its translation: CSARDPRTSEQFF.

This clonotype has just a few counts. The chain joins TRBV28 to TRBJ1-1; D not resolved. The V end lost 2 bases, the J end lost 10 bases, and 11 bases lay between the germline ends. Germline assignment: CDR1 MDHEN and CDR2 SYDVKM. The CDR3 has 12 residues. The CDR3 DNA is TGTGCCAGCAGTTTACAGAGACATGGAGCTTTCTTT. The encoded protein is CASSLQRHGAFF.

On this clonotype itself: The CDR3 carries no conserved terminal phenylalanine or tryptophan, so it likely arises from a read error. V is TRBV7-9 and J is TRBJ2-1, with 8 bases lining up with TRBD1. The CDR3 loop spans 17 amino acids. Germline V lookup: CDR1 SEHNR, CDR2 FQNEAQ (reference sequence). V lost 1 base to trimming and J lost 2 bases; unmatched junction nucleotides: 7. As DNA, the CDR3 is TGTGCCAGCAGCTTAGTTCCGGACAGGGTTACCTACAATGAGCAGTTCCTC. Protein product: CASSLVPDRVTYNEQFL.

The sample holds many counts of this clonotype. The V gene is TRBV24-1, the J gene TRBJ2-3; TRBD2 agrees at 9 bases. There are 16 residues in the CDR3. Germline V gives CDR1 KGHDR, CDR2 SFDVKD. The junction had 10 bases not matched to a gene; V was cut back by 4 bases and J by 6 bases. The CDR3 sequence is CATSDPASGVRDTQYF. In DNA, the CDR3 is TGTGCCACCAGTGACCCGGCTAGCGGGGTTAGGGATACGCAGTATTTT.

At least ten counts were recorded for this clonotype. The chain carries TRBV14 and TRBJ2-1; D is perhaps TRBD2 (6 bases). CDR3 length equals 14 residues. Trimming removed 5 bases from V and 3 bases from J, with 11 bases in between. Germline V gene lookup returns CDR1 SGHDN and CDR2 FVKESK. The CDR3 loop is CASSWVSGYNEQFF. CDR3 nucleotide sequence: TGTGCCAGCAGCTGGGTTAGCGGCTACAATGAGCAGTTCTTC. The full variable domain, rest sourced from reference TRBV14 and TRBJ2-1, is EAGVTQFPSHSVIEKGQTVTLRCDPISGHDNLYWYRRVMGKEIKFLLHFVKESKQDESGMPNNRFLAERTGGTYSTLKVQPAELEDSGVYFCASSWVSGYNEQFFGPGTRLTVL.

Ten or more counts support this clonotype. The chain carries TRBV29-1 and TRBJ2-7, with unresolved D. This CDR3 has 13 amino acids. From germline, CDR1 is SQVTM and CDR2 ANQGSEA. Trimming removed 3 bases from V and 3 bases from J, with 12 bases in between. Here the CDR3 reads CSVDSGQSYEQYF. The CDR3 nucleotides are TGCAGCGTTGATTCGGGTCAAAGCTACGAGCAGTACTTC.